These 9 T cell receptor beta chains originate from one sample sequenced in a study of T cells of healthy individuals. Via MiXCR, TCRdb re-called the 5' RACE reads, giving one row per CDR3 protein. This sample has about 53,000 distinct CDR3 sequences, with roughly 15% found just once. These receptors were obtained from a human donor in good health.

The chain couples TRBV20-1 to TRBJ2-7; 9 bases agree with TRBD1. CDR3 size: 16 residues. Trimming at V came to 3 bases and at J to 3 bases, leaving 12 bases not matched to a gene. CDR1 DFQATT and CDR2 SNEGSKA come from the germline V gene (reference sequence). The CDR3 coding sequence is TGCAGTGCTAGGTCCCACGGGACAGGGTCTGACTACGAGCAGTACTTC. Its protein is CSARSHGTGSDYEQYF.

The CDR3 DNA reads as TGTGCCACCAGTGATTTGCCTGGGACTCCCAGCGGTGTACTAACCAAAAACATTCAGTACTTC. This codes for CATSDLPGTPSGVLTKNIQYF. The gene calls are TRBV24-1 and TRBJ2-4; possible D gene TRBD2, 6 bases. In germline, CDR1 is KGHDR, CDR2 SFDVKD. This CDR3 has 21 amino acids. Trimming stripped 0 bases from V and 2 bases from J, with 25 bases between.

This clonotype was detected only a few times. The chain links TRBV25-1 to TRBJ2-7; 7 bases are shared with TRBD1. Trimming cost V 3 bases and J 5 bases; bases outside gene matches: 13. Looked up from germline, CDR1 is MGHDK and CDR2 is SYGVNS. CDR3 length: 16 amino acids. The CDR3 reads CASSDATGPPDDEQYF. CDR3 in DNA: TGTGCCAGCAGTGATGCGACAGGGCCCCCGGATGACGAGCAGTACTTC.

The chain uses TRBV20-1 and TRBJ2-3, with a possible D match to TRBD1 (5 bases). The CDR3 loop spans 14 amino acids. Per the germline V gene, CDR1 is DFQATT and CDR2 is SNEGSKA (reference sequence). V was shortened by 4 bases and J by 3 bases, with 14 bases between the two germline ends. The CDR3 DNA reads TGCAGTGCTATAGGGGTGCTAATGACAGATACGCAGTATTTT. Translated, it gives CSAIGVLMTDTQYF.

In its sample, this clonotype was seen a few times. As DNA, the CDR3 is TGTGCCAGCAGCTCGACAAGGGACTCCTATAATTCACCCCTCCACTTT. Its protein product is CASSSTRDSYNSPLHF. This sequence joins TRBV7-9 and TRBJ1-6; D is unresolved. Per germline, CDR1 SEHNR and CDR2 FQNEAQ (reference sequence). This CDR3 has 16 amino acids. V lost 4 bases and J lost 0, with 10 bases in between.

This clonotype was detected ten times or more. The CDR3 DNA follows: TGTGCCAGCAGTGACACTAGCACCGGGGAGCTGTTTTTT. Translated, it gives CASSDTSTGELFF. The chain recombines TRBV6-4 with TRBJ2-2; perhaps TRBD2 as D (5 bases). CDR3 length equals 13 residues. Germline V gene sequence: CDR1 MRHNA, CDR2 SNTAGT. V was shortened by 2 bases and J by 4 bases, with 5 bases between the two germline ends.

This clonotype has at least ten counts. The V call is TRBV7-9, the J call TRBJ2-7; D call uncertain. The CDR3 spans 13 residues. Trimming pared 0 bases from V and 3 bases from J, leaving 6 bases between. Per germline, CDR1 SEHNR and CDR2 FQNEAQ (reference sequence). The chain's CDR3 is CASSLAGYYEQYF. In DNA, the CDR3 is TGTGCCAGCAGCTTAGCGGGCTACTACGAGCAGTACTTC.

V usage is TRBV4-3 and J usage is TRBJ1-4; D remains unclear. CDR1 and CDR2 from the germline V gene are LGHNA and YSLEER. Between the trimmed V and J ends, which lost 3 bases and 4 bases, there was a span of 18 bases. The CDR3 is 17 amino acids. CDR3 amino acids: CASSHFTPGEVNEKLFF. As DNA, the CDR3 is TGCGCCAGCAGCCATTTCACTCCGGGAGAGGTTAATGAAAAACTGTTTTTT.

The rearrangement links TRBV7-9 to TRBJ2-1; D is possibly TRBD2 (5 bases). Trimming took off 6 bases at V and 9 bases at J, with 24 bases between the two ends. The CDR3 extends over 16 amino acids. Germline values: CDR1 SEHNR, CDR2 FQNEAQ (reference sequence). CDR3 nucleotides: TGTGCCAGCAGGCAAGGGTCAGAGGGCTCGTACGGTGAGCAGTTCTTC. Protein: CASRQGSEGSYGEQFF.